This T cell receptor (beta chain) was sequenced in a study of T cells in Graves' hyperthyroidism and ophthalmopathy. It was considered stable Graves' hyperthyroidism when ophthalmopathy did not progress within 18 months. Diagnosis relied on clinical symptoms, serum thyroxine and TRAb, thyroid ultrasound and orbital computed tomography. Cells are PBMCs isolated from about 10 ml of fresh blood. This clonotype was counted a few times. The antigen is unknown. Study-level findings and limits: Progression to ophthalmopathy was predicted a median of roughly 6.8 months early.

Between the trimmed V and J ends, which lost 5 bases and 6 bases, there was a span of 22 bases. Germline CDR1 SGHVS, CDR2 FNYEAQ. The CDR3 is made up of 17 amino acids. From RNA transcripts, TCR beta CDR3 regions were amplified. A first-round RT-PCR of the TCR CDR3 used the HTBI primer set. TCRdb ran MiXCR on the multiplex PCR reads and lists one entry per CDR3 protein. The data hold around 450,000 distinct CDR3 sequences, with 15% to 17% observed a single time. The material sequenced was blood. J is TRBJ1-4 and V is TRBV7-6; D ambiguous. The receptor was derived from a woman aged 18-29 years with Graves' hyperthyroidism. The CDR3 nucleotides are TGTGCCAGCAGCCGAGAAGCCCCAACGTCGGGGTATGAAAAACTGTTTTTT. The encoded protein is CASSREAPTSGYEKLFF.